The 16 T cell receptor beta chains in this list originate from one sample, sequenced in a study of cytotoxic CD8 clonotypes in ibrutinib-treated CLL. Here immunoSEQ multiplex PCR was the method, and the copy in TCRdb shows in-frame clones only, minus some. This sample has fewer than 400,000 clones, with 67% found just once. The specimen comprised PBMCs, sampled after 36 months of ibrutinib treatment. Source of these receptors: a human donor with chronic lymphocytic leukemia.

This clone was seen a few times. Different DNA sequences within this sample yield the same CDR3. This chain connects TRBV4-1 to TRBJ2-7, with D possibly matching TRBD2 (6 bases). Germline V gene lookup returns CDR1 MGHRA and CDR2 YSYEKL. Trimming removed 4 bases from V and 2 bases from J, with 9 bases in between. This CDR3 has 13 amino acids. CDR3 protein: CASSPGSTYEQYF. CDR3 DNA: TGCGCCAGCAGCCCCGGGAGCACCTACGAGCAGTACTTC.

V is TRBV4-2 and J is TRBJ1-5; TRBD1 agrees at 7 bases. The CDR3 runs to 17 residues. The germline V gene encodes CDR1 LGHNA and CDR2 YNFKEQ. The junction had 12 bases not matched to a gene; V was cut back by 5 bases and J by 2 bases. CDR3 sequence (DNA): TGTGCCAGCAGCTTTGACCTGACAGGGATCGGCAATCAGCCCCAGCATTTT. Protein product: CASSFDLTGIGNQPQHF.

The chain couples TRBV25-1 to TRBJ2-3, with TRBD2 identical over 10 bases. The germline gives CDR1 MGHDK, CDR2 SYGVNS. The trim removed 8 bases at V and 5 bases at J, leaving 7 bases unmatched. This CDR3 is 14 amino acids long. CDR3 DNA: TGTGCCAGCCAGAGCGGGAGGGCCCTAGATACGCAGTATTTT. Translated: CASQSGRALDTQYF.

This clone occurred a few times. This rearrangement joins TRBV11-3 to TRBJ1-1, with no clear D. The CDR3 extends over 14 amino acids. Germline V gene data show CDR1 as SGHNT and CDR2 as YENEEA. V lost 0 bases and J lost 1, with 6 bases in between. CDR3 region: CASSLEGSNTEAFF. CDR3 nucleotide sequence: TGTGCCAGCAGCTTAGAAGGTTCGAACACTGAAGCTTTCTTT.

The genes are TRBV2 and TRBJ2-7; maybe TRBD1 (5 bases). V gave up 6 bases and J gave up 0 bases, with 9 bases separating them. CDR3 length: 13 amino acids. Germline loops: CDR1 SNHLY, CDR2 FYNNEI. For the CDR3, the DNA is TGTGCCAGCAGCAGGGAATACTCCTACGAGCAGTACTTC. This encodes CASSREYSYEQYF.

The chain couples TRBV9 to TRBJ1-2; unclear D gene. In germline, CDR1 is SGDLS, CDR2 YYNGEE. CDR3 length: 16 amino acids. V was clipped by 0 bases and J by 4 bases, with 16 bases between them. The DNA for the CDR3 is TGTGCCAGCAGCGTAGCCCCCGACGCCGCCGTCTATGGCTACACCTTC. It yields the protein CASSVAPDAAVYGYTF.

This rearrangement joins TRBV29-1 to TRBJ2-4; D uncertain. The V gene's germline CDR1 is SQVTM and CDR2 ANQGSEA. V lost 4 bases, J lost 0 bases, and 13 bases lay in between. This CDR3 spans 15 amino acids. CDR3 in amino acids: CSVGVLPVAKNIQYF. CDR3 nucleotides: TGCAGCGTTGGAGTCCTTCCCGTAGCCAAAAACATTCAGTACTTC.

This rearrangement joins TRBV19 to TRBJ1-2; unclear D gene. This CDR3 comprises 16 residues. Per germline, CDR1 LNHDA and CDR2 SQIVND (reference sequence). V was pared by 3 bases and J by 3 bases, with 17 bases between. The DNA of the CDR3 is TGTGCCAGTAGTATCCTGGGTCCAGCTCACTACTATGGCTACACCTTC. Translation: CASSILGPAHYYGYTF. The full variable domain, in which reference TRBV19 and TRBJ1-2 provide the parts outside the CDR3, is DGGITQSPKYLFRKEGQNVTLSCEQNLNHDAMYWYRQDPGQGLRLIYYSQIVNDFQKGDIAEGYSVSREKKESFPLTVTSAQKNPTAFYLCASSILGPAHYYGYTFGSGTRLTVV.

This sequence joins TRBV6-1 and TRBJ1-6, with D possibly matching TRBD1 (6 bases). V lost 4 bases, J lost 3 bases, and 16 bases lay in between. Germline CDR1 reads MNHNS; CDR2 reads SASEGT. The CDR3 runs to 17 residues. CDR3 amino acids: CASSVIAGVNYNSPLHF. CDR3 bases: TGTGCCAGCAGTGTTATTGCAGGGGTCAACTATAATTCACCCCTCCACTTT.

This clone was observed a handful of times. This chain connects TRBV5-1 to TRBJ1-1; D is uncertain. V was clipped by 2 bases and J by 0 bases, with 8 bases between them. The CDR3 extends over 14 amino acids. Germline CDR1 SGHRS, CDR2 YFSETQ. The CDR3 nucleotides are TGCGCCAGCAGCTTTCAGGTTGTGAACACTGAAGCTTTCTTT. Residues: CASSFQVVNTEAFF. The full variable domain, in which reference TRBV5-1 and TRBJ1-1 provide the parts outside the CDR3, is KAGVTQTPRYLIKTRGQQVTLSCSPISGHRSVSWYQQTPGQGLQFLFEYFSETQRNKGNFPGRFSGRQFSNSRSEMNVSTLELGDSALYLCASSFQVVNTEAFFGQGTRLTVV.

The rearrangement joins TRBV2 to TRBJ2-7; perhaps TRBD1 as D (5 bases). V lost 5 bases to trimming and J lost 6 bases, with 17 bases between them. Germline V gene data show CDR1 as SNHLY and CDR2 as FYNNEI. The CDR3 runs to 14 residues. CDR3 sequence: CASSPSRVGAEQYF. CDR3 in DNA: TGTGCCAGCAGTCCCAGCAGGGTAGGGGCCGAGCAGTACTTC.

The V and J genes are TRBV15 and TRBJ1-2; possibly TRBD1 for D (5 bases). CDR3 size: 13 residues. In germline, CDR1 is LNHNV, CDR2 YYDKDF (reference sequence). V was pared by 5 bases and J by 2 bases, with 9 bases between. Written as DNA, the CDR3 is TGTGCCACCAGCCCCCGGGGGAACTATGGCTACACCTTC. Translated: CATSPRGNYGYTF.

In nucleotides, the CDR3 is TGCAGCGTACCGGGACAGAAAGAGACCCAGTACTTC. Protein: CSVPGQKETQYF. The J gene is TRBJ2-5, the V gene TRBV29-1, with 7 bases matching TRBD1. From germline, CDR1 is SQVTM and CDR2 ANQGSEA. CDR3 length: 12 residues. With V trimmed by 6 bases and J by 3 bases, 4 bases remained unmatched.

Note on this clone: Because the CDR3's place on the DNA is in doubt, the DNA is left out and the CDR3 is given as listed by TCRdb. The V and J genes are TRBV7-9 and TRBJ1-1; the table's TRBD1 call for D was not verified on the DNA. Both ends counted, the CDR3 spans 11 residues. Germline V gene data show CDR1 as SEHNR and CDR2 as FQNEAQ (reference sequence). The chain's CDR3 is CASSFGTGAFF.

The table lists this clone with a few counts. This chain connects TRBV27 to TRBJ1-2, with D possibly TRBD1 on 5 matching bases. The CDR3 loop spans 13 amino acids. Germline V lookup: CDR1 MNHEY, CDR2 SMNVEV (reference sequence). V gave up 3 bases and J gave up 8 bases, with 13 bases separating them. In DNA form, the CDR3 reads TGTGCCAGCAGTTTCGGGGGGTCTGGAGGCTACACCTTC. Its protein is CASSFGGSGGYTF.

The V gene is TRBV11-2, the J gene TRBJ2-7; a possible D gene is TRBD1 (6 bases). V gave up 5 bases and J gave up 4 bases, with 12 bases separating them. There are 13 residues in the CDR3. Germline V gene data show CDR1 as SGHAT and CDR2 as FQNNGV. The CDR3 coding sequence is TGTGCCAGCAGCCCCAGGGGTAGTTACGAGCAGTACTTC. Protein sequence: CASSPRGSYEQYF. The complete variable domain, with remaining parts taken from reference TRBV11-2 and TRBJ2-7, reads EAGVAQSPRYKIIEKRQSVAFWCNPISGHATLYWYQQILGQGPKLLIQFQNNGVVDDSQLPKDRFSAERLKGVDSTLKIQPAKLEDSAVYLCASSPRGSYEQYFGPGTRLTVT.